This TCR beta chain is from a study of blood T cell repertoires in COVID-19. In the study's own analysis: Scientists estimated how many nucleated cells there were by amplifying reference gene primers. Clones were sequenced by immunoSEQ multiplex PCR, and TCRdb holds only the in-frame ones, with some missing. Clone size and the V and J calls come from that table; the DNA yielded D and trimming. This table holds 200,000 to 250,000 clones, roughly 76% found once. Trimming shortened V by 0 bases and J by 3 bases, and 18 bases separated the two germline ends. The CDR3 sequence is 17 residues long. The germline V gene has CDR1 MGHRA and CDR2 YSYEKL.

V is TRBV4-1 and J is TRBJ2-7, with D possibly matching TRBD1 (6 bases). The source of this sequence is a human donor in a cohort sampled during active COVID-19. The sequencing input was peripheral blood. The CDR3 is CASSQDGGRRGFYEQYF. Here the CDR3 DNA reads TGCGCCAGCAGCCAAGATGGGGGCCGGCGAGGATTCTACGAGCAGTACTTC.